The rows below give T cell receptor beta chains drawn from one sample of a study of blood T cells in healthy people across ages. Via MiXCR, TCRdb re-called the 5' RACE reads, giving one row per CDR3 protein. The table has hundreds of thousands of distinct CDR3 sequences, 32% seen once. The sequencing sample was made of blood. Source of these receptors: a woman aged 80 or over in good health. CDR3s include the opening cysteine and the closing phenylalanine or tryptophan. Each record gives: V gene, clone size, D gene, J gene, CDR3 length, CDR3 protein, CDR3 DNA. A D gene is named only where the DNA matches it firmly. Size is stated for part of the rows, as once, few or many counts, or as a class when the clone is expanded.

v_call: TRBV12-3/TRBV12-4
clone_size: many
d_call: NA
j_call: TRBJ1-1
cdr3_length: 13
cdr3_aa: CASSPPAVGEAFF
cdr3_nt: TGTGCCAGCAGTCCCCCGGCAGTGGGTGAAGCTTTCTTT

v_call: TRBV10-3
clone_size: NA
d_call: TRBD1
j_call: TRBJ2-7
cdr3_length: 15
cdr3_aa: CAISEPRDRSYEQYF
cdr3_nt: TGTGCCATCAGTGAGCCCCGGGACAGGTCCTACGAGCAGTACTTC

v_call: TRBV12-3/TRBV12-4
clone_size: NA
d_call: TRBD1
j_call: TRBJ1-4
cdr3_length: 15
cdr3_aa: CASSMDRGGNEKLFF
cdr3_nt: TGTGCCAGCAGTATGGACAGGGGCGGTAATGAAAAACTGTTTTTT

v_call: TRBV3-1
clone_size: many
d_call: NA
j_call: TRBJ2-7
cdr3_length: 12
cdr3_aa: CASRGQFYEQYF
cdr3_nt: TGTGCCAGCAGAGGTCAGTTCTACGAGCAGTACTTC

v_call: TRBV11-2
clone_size: NA
d_call: NA
j_call: TRBJ2-3
cdr3_length: 17
cdr3_aa: CASSLRPSGPKTDTRYF
cdr3_nt: TGTGCCAGCAGCTTACGCCCCTCGGGACCTAAAACAGATACGCGGTATTTT

v_call: TRBV5-1
clone_size: NA
d_call: TRBD2
j_call: TRBJ2-1
cdr3_length: 16
cdr3_aa: CASSFGGGRAYNEQFF
cdr3_nt: TGCGCCAGCAGCTTTGGAGGCGGGAGGGCCTACAATGAGCAGTTCTTC

v_call: TRBV30
clone_size: NA
d_call: NA
j_call: TRBJ2-5
cdr3_length: 14
cdr3_aa: CAWSGGYSGETQYF
cdr3_nt: TGTGCCTGGAGTGGGGGCTATTCGGGGGAGACCCAGTACTTC

v_call: TRBV4-2
clone_size: NA
d_call: TRBD1
j_call: TRBJ1-4
cdr3_length: 14
cdr3_aa: CASSLQGSSEKLFF
cdr3_nt: TGTGCCAGCAGCCTACAGGGGAGTAGTGAAAAACTGTTTTTT

v_call: TRBV30
clone_size: NA
d_call: TRBD2
j_call: TRBJ2-1
cdr3_length: 14
cdr3_aa: CAWGSGTKGETQFF
cdr3_nt: TGTGCCTGGGGATCCGGGACTAAAGGAGAGACCCAGTTCTTC

v_call: TRBV20-1
clone_size: many
d_call: NA
j_call: TRBJ2-7
cdr3_length: 12
cdr3_aa: CSALQGTDEQYF
cdr3_nt: TGCAGTGCATTACAGGGTACCGACGAGCAGTACTTC

v_call: TRBV20-1
clone_size: many
d_call: TRBD2
j_call: TRBJ2-3
cdr3_length: 13
cdr3_aa: CSAKGTISSTQYF
cdr3_nt: TGCAGTGCAAAGGGGACTATTTCCTCTACGCAGTATTTT

v_call: TRBV20-1
clone_size: few
d_call: NA
j_call: TRBJ1-6
cdr3_length: 13
cdr3_aa: CSAKNSYNSPLHF
cdr3_nt: TGCAGTGCTAAGAACTCCTATAATTCACCCCTCCACTTT

v_call: TRBV5-1
clone_size: NA
d_call: NA
j_call: TRBJ2-5
cdr3_length: 15
cdr3_aa: CASRRGGQLQETQYF
cdr3_nt: TGCGCCAGCAGAAGGGGGGGTCAGTTGCAAGAGACCCAGTACTTC

v_call: TRBV11-1
clone_size: many
d_call: TRBD2
j_call: TRBJ2-7
cdr3_length: 15
cdr3_aa: CASSSVTSDTYEQYF
cdr3_nt: TGTGCCAGCAGCTCCGTGACTAGCGATACCTACGAGCAGTACTTC

v_call: TRBV5-4
clone_size: many
d_call: TRBD1
j_call: TRBJ2-7
cdr3_length: 16
cdr3_aa: CATRQGSRLGSYEQYF
cdr3_nt: TGTGCCACCCGACAGGGGTCACGTTTGGGATCCTACGAGCAGTACTTC

v_call: TRBV7-9
clone_size: few
d_call: NA
j_call: TRBJ2-7
cdr3_length: 16
cdr3_aa: CASSRGAGGSYNEQYF
cdr3_nt: TGTGCCAGCAGCCGAGGGGCCGGGGGATCCTACAATGAGCAGTACTTC

v_call: TRBV6-5
clone_size: once
d_call: TRBD2
j_call: TRBJ2-2
cdr3_length: 15
cdr3_aa: CASSASGTVAGELFF
cdr3_nt: TGTGCCAGCAGTGCTAGCGGGACAGTTGCCGGGGAGCTGTTTTTT